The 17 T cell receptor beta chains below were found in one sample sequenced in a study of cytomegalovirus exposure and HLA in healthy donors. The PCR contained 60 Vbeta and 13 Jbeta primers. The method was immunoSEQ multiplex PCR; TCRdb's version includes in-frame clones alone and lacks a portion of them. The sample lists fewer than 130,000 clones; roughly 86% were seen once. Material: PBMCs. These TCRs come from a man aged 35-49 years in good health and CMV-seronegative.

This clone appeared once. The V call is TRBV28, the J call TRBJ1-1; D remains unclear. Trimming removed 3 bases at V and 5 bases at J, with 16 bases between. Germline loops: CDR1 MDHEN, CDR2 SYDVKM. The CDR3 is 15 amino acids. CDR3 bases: TGTGCCAGCAGTTTCCGGGTCGCGAGGAGGACTGAAGCTTTCTTT. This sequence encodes CASSFRVARRTEAFF. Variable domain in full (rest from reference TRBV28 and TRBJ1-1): DVKVTQSSRYLVKRTGEKVFLECVQDMDHENMFWYRQDPGLGLRLIYFSYDVKMKEKGDIPEGYSVSREKKERFSLILESASTNQTSMYLCASSFRVARRTEAFFGQGTRLTVV.

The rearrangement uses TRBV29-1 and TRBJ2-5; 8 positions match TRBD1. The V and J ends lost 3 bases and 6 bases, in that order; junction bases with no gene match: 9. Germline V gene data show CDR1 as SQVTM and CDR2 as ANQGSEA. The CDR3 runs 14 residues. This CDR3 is CSVEPGTGGKTQYF. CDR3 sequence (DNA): TGCAGCGTTGAGCCTGGGACAGGAGGGAAGACCCAGTACTTC.

In nucleotides, the CDR3 is TGTGCTAGTGGTCCGGACGGCGGGCCAGATACGCAGTATTTT. This gives the protein CASGPDGGPDTQYF. The rearrangement joins TRBV12-5 to TRBJ2-3, with D possibly matching TRBD2 (5 bases). The CDR3 loop spans 14 amino acids. V was pared by 5 bases and J by 4 bases, with 13 bases between. Germline CDR1 is LGHNT and CDR2 is FRNRAP.

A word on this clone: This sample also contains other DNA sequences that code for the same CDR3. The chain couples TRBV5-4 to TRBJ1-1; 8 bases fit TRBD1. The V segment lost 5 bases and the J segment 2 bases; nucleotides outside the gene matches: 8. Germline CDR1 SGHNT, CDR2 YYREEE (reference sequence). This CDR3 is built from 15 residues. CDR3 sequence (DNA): TGTGCCAGCAGTCTTGGACAGGGAGGCAACACTGAAGCTTTCTTT. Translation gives CASSLGQGGNTEAFF.

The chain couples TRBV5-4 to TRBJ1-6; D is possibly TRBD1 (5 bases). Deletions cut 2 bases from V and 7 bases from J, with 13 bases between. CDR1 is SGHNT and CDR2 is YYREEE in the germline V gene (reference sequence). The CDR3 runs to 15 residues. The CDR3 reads CASSLGGSGNSPLHF. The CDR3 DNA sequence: TGTGCCAGCAGCTTAGGAGGGTCAGGGAATTCACCCCTCCACTTT.

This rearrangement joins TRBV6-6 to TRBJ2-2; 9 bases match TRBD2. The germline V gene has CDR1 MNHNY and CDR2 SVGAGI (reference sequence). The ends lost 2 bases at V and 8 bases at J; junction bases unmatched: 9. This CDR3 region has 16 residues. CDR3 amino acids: CASSYPLTSGSGELFF. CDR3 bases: TGTGCCAGCAGTTACCCTCTGACTAGCGGTTCTGGGGAGCTGTTTTTT.

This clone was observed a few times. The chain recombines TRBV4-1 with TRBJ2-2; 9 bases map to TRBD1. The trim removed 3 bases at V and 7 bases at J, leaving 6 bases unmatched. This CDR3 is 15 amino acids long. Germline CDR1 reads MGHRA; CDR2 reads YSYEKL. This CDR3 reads CASSQIQGARGELFF. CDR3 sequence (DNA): TGCGCCAGCAGCCAGATACAGGGGGCTCGCGGGGAGCTGTTTTTT.

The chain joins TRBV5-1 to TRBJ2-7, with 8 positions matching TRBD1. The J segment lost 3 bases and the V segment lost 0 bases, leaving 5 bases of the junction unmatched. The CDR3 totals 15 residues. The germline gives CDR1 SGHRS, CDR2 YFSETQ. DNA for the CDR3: TGCGCCAGCAGCTTGGTCCAGGGGGCAAACTACGAGCAGTACTTC. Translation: CASSLVQGANYEQYF.

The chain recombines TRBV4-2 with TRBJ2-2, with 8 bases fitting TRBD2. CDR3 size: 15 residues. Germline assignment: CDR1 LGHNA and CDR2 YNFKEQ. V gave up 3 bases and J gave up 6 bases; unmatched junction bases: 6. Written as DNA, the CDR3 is TGTGCCAGCAGCCATACGGGGGGGCTGGCCGGGGAGCTGTTTTTT. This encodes CASSHTGGLAGELFF.

The CDR3 protein is CSVSQGNTEAFF. The CDR3 DNA reads TGCAGCGTGTCACAGGGCAACACTGAAGCTTTCTTT. The chain links TRBV29-1 to TRBJ1-1; D is perhaps TRBD1 (6 bases). The V end lost 6 bases, the J end lost 2 bases, and 10 bases lay between the germline ends. This CDR3 spans 12 amino acids. Germline CDR1 is SQVTM and CDR2 is ANQGSEA.

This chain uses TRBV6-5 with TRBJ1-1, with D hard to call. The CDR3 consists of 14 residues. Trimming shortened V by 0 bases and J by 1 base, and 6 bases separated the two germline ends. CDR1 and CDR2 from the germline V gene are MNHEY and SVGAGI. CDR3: CASSYSAGNTEAFF. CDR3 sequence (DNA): TGTGCCAGCAGTTACTCAGCGGGGAACACTGAAGCTTTCTTT.

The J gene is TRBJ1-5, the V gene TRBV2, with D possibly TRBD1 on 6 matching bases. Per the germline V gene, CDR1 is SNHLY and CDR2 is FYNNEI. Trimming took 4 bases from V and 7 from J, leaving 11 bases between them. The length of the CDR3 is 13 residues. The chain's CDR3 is CASSVGAGQPQHF. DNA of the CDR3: TGTGCCAGCAGTGTGGGGGCCGGACAGCCCCAGCATTTT.

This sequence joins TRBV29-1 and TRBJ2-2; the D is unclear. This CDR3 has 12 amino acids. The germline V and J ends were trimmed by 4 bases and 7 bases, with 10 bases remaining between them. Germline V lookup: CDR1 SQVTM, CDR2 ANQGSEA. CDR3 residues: CSVGAVNGELFF. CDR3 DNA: TGCAGCGTTGGGGCCGTAAACGGGGAGCTGTTTTTT.

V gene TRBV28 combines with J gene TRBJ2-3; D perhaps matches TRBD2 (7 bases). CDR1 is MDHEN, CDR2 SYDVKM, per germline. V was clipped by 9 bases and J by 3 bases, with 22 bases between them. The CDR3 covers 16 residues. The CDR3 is CASRWEGGGRTDTQYF. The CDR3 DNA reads TGTGCCAGTAGATGGGAGGGGGGAGGGAGGACAGATACGCAGTATTTT. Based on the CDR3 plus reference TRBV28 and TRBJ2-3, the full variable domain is DVKVTQSSRYLVKRTGEKVFLECVQDMDHENMFWYRQDPGLGLRLIYFSYDVKMKEKGDIPEGYSVSREKKERFSLILESASTNQTSMYLCASRWEGGGRTDTQYFGPGTRLTVL.

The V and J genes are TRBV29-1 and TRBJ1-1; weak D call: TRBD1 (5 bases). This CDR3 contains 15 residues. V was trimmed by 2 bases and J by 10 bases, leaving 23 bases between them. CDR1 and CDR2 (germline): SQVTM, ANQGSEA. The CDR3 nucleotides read TGCAGCGTTGAACCCCGACAGCAAGTACAAGGTGGAGCTTTCTTT. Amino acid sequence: CSVEPRQQVQGGAFF.

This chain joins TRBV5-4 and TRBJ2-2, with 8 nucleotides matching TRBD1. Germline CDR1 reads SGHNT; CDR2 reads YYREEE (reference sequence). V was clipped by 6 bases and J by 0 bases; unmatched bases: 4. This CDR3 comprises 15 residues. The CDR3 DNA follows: TGTGCCAGCACCGGACAGGGTCCGAACACCGGGGAGCTGTTTTTT. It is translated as CASTGQGPNTGELFF.

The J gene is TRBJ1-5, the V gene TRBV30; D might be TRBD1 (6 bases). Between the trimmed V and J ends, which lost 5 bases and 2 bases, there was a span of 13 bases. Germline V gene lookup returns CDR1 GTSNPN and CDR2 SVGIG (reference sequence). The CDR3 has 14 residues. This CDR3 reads CAWSGTMGNQPQHF. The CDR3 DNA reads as TGTGCCTGGTCCGGGACAATGGGCAATCAGCCCCAGCATTTT.